The 29 T cell receptor beta chains in this list originate from one sample, sequenced in a study of regulatory T cells in long-lasting Graves disease (dated by TCRdb to about 2021). The time point tag for this specimen amounts to: newly diagnosed GD, antithyroid drugs for less than 3 months. For both TCR sequencing and RNA sequencing, RNA was extracted from PBMCs in TRIzol. The library was produced with multiplex PCR. Sequencing relied on an Illumina HiSeq 4000. iRepertoire HTBI primers and Arm-PCR amplification of CDR3 regions were used to construct TCR beta libraries. TCRdb itself trimmed the public reads at Q25 with fastp, ran MiXCR and retained productive beta chains. One record per CDR3 amino acid sequence lists the most common genes and DNA. The sample table contains more than 300,000 distinct CDR3 sequences; only one count was recorded for about 16% of them. The top ten hold about a fifth of the sample.

The source material was peripheral blood mononuclear cells (PBMCs), sampled at new diagnosis, from a patient treated with antithyroid drugs. All receptors derive from a female donor with Graves disease.

Ten or more counts support this clonotype. The chain employs TRBV13 and TRBJ2-7, with a weak D call TRBD1 (5 bases). CDR1 is PRHDT and CDR2 is FYEKMQ in the germline V gene (reference sequence). The CDR3 totals 14 residues. The ends were cut back, 0 bases at V and 1 base at J, with 7 bases in the middle. The CDR3 is CASSLGRGSYEQYF. The CDR3 nucleotides are TGTGCCAGCAGCTTAGGAAGGGGTTCCTACGAGCAGTACTTC.

This clonotype occurred many times. The chain carries TRBV6-1 and TRBJ1-2; D may be TRBD1 (5 bases). Germline CDR1 reads MNHNS; CDR2 reads SASEGT. This CDR3 spans 15 amino acids. V was shortened by 1 base and J by 5 bases, with 14 bases between the two germline ends. The CDR3 is CASSEVAGGTYGYTF. The CDR3 nucleotides are TGTGCCAGCAGTGAAGTTGCGGGGGGAACTTATGGCTACACCTTC.

The sample holds many counts of this clonotype. V is TRBV10-3 and J is TRBJ1-1; D unresolved. The CDR3 has 14 residues. CDR1 is ENHRY and CDR2 is SYGVKD in the germline V gene. The V gene lost 6 bases and the J gene lost 6 bases, with 17 bases spanning the gap. CDR3 in DNA: TGTGCCATCAGGATGACACGAGATAGTGCTGAAGCTTTCTTT. Protein sequence: CAIRMTRDSAEAFF.

This clonotype showed up many times. The V call is TRBV18, the J call TRBJ2-5; D may be TRBD1 (6 bases). There are 15 residues in the CDR3. CDR1 is KGHSH and CDR2 is LQKENI in the germline V gene. Trimming took 5 bases from V and 0 from J, leaving 13 bases between them. This CDR3 reads CASSARTVDQETQYF. CDR3 in DNA: TGTGCCAGCTCAGCCCGGACAGTAGACCAAGAGACCCAGTACTTC.

This clonotype has more than one count but fewer than ten. The V call is TRBV6-5, the J call TRBJ2-7; TRBD2 aligns across 10 bases. The germline V gene has CDR1 MNHEY and CDR2 SVGAGI. J was trimmed by 2 bases and V by 2 bases; bases with no gene match: 9. The CDR3 length is 17 residues. CDR3 nucleotides: TGTGCCAGCAGTTACGGGACTAGCGACCTCTATACCTACGAGCAGTACTTC. Its translation is CASSYGTSDLYTYEQYF.

This clonotype was observed many times. J is TRBJ2-1 and V is TRBV4-3; TRBD2 matches at 13 bases. The V gene's germline CDR1 is LGHNA and CDR2 YSLEER. Trimming cost V 4 bases and J 4 bases; bases outside gene matches: 7. The CDR3 spans 17 residues. DNA of the CDR3: TGCGCCAGCAGCCTTGGACTAGCGGGAGTTAAGTACAATGAGCAGTTCTTC. Amino acid sequence: CASSLGLAGVKYNEQFF.

This clonotype was seen ten or more times. The chain uses TRBV2 and TRBJ2-5; possible D gene TRBD1, 5 bases. Trimming removed 6 bases at V and 0 bases at J, with 8 bases between. From germline, CDR1 is SNHLY and CDR2 FYNNEI. The CDR3 contains 13 residues. The DNA for the CDR3 is TGTGCCAGCAGATCAGGGTACCAAGAGACCCAGTACTTC. Translated: CASRSGYQETQYF.

This chain connects TRBV30 to TRBJ2-7; 8 bases are a match to TRBD2. Trimming took 2 bases from V and 4 from J; bases not matched to a gene: 4. CDR3 size: 13 residues. The germline V gene encodes CDR1 GTSNPN and CDR2 SVGIG (reference sequence). CDR3 region: CAWSTSGRYEQYF. CDR3 nucleotide sequence: TGTGCCTGGAGTACTAGCGGACGGTACGAGCAGTACTTC.

In this sample, this clonotype turned up many times. The CDR3, as DNA: TGTGCCAGCAGCTTCAGGTCGGCGGCTGCCTCCTACAATGAGCAGTTCTTC. Translation: CASSFRSAAASYNEQFF. The chain carries TRBV7-8 and TRBJ2-1; no definite D call. Germline V CDR1 and CDR2: SGHVS, FQNEAQ. The CDR3 is 17 residues long. Trimming removed 3 bases at V and 0 bases at J, with 15 bases between.

On this clonotype: This may be a read error: a much more frequent sequence differs by one nucleotide. The chain links TRBV7-3 to TRBJ2-3, with D possibly TRBD2 on 6 matching bases. V lost 5 bases to trimming and J lost 0 bases, with 12 bases between them. CDR1 is SGHTA and CDR2 is FQGTGA in the germline V gene. The CDR3 contains 15 residues. CDR3 nucleotides: TGTGCCAGCAGCCGGCGGGACGGAAGCACAGATACGCAGTATTTT. This gives the protein CASSRRDGSTDTQYF. Using reference TRBV7-3 and TRBJ2-3 for the parts outside the CDR3, the full variable domain is GAGVSQTPSNKVTEKGKYVELRCDPISGHTALYWYRQSLGQGPEFLIYFQGTGAADDSGLPNDRFFAVRPEGSVSTLKIQRTERGDSAVYLCASSRRDGSTDTQYFGPGTRLTVL.

This clonotype occurred once. The CDR3 region has the DNA TGTGCCAGCAGTGACCGGACAGGGTTAGACACCGGGGAGCTGTTTTTT. Translating gives CASSDRTGLDTGELFF. The rearrangement links TRBV27 to TRBJ2-2; TRBD1 aligns across 8 bases. Germline V gene lookup returns CDR1 MNHEY and CDR2 SMNVEV (reference sequence). V gave up 5 bases and J gave up 3 bases; unmatched junction bases: 8. This CDR3 spans 16 amino acids.

There are many counts of this clonotype. The chain employs TRBV10-3 and TRBJ1-4; D remains unclear. The CDR3 has 18 amino acids. V was clipped by 0 bases and J by 0 bases, with 14 bases between them. The germline CDR1 and CDR2 sequences are ENHRY and SYGVKD. CDR3 nucleotides: TGTGCCATCAGTGAGTCGGAGCGGGCAAGCGCAACTAATGAAAAACTGTTTTTT. It encodes CAISESERASATNEKLFF.

In this sample, this clonotype turned up many times. CDR3 sequence (DNA): TGTGCCAGCAGCGTAGGGCTGATCCACAACACCGGGGAGCTGTTTTTT. Its translation is CASSVGLIHNTGELFF. This rearrangement joins TRBV9 to TRBJ2-2; no clear D. The CDR3 is 16 residues long. The germline V and J ends were trimmed by 0 bases and 2 bases, with 11 bases remaining between them. The germline V gene has CDR1 SGDLS and CDR2 YYNGEE.

This clonotype was observed many times. The chain has TRBV12-3 or TRBV12-4 and TRBJ2-3, with 7 positions matching TRBD2. Trimming at V came to 8 bases and at J to 0 bases, leaving 17 bases not matched to a gene. CDR3 length equals 18 residues. The CDR3 region has the DNA TGTGCCAGCTACCCGGAGGTAGCGGGTCGCACTAGCACAGATACGCAGTATTTT. Translation: CASYPEVAGRTSTDTQYF.

Many counts were recorded for this clonotype. The chain carries TRBV2 and TRBJ2-1; maybe TRBD2 (6 bases). The V and J ends lost 3 bases and 7 bases respectively, with 13 bases between them. Per germline, CDR1 SNHLY and CDR2 FYNNEI. The CDR3 loop spans 14 amino acids. Here the CDR3 DNA reads TGTGCCAGCAGTGAGCTAGCGATCAGGAATGAGCAGTTCTTC. This encodes CASSELAIRNEQFF.

This clonotype was counted at least ten times. This sequence joins TRBV7-9 and TRBJ2-5, with a weak D call TRBD2 (5 bases). Germline values: CDR1 SEHNR, CDR2 FQNEAQ (reference sequence). Trimming pared 8 bases from V and 5 bases from J, leaving 12 bases between. The CDR3 loop spans 12 amino acids. CDR3 loop: CASFTADETQYF. The DNA for the CDR3 is TGTGCCAGCTTCACAGCGGATGAGACCCAGTACTTC.

This clonotype has a count of ten or more. The V and J genes are TRBV12-3 or TRBV12-4 and TRBJ2-1; the D is unclear. Trimming removed 4 bases from V and 9 bases from J, with 13 bases in between. This CDR3 is 13 amino acids long. CDR3: CASSSYKESEQFF. The CDR3 DNA reads as TGTGCCAGCAGTTCTTACAAGGAGAGTGAGCAGTTCTTC.

Only a few counts were recorded for this clonotype. The rearrangement uses TRBV4-2 and TRBJ2-3; 11 positions agree with TRBD2. Losses at the gene ends were 0 bases for V and 6 bases for J; bases not matched to a gene: 5. The CDR3 runs to 16 residues. Per germline, CDR1 LGHNA and CDR2 YNFKEQ. The CDR3: CASSQDFSGGADTQYF. CDR3 coding DNA: TGTGCCAGCAGCCAAGATTTTAGCGGGGGGGCCGATACGCAGTATTTT.

Many counts were recorded for this clonotype. The chain couples TRBV20-1 to TRBJ2-3, with 9 bases aligning to TRBD1. The CDR3 sequence is 16 residues long. V lost 8 bases, J lost 0 bases, and 12 bases stayed unmatched. From germline, CDR1 is DFQATT and CDR2 SNEGSKA (reference sequence). Here the CDR3 DNA reads TGCAGTTCCACTAAACCGGGACAGGGAAGCACAGATACGCAGTATTTT. This translates into CSSTKPGQGSTDTQYF.

A few counts support this clonotype. This sequence joins TRBV4-3 and TRBJ2-5; 10 bases are a match to TRBD1. The CDR3 is 15 amino acids. CDR1 LGHNA and CDR2 YSLEER come from the germline V gene. V dropped 3 bases and J dropped 5; count of bases not matched to a gene: 6. The CDR3 loop is CASSQSGTGVETQYF. CDR3 bases: TGCGCCAGCAGCCAGTCCGGGACAGGGGTGGAGACCCAGTACTTC.

The chain is built from TRBV3-1 and TRBJ2-1, with D maybe TRBD2 (6 bases). Per germline, CDR1 LGHDT and CDR2 YNNKEL (reference sequence). Trimming left V 0 bases short and J 7 bases short, with 16 bases between. The CDR3 consists of 16 residues. CDR3 region: CASSQDPLPRGNEQFF. DNA of the CDR3: TGTGCCAGCAGCCAAGACCCACTGCCACGGGGGAATGAGCAGTTCTTC.

This clonotype showed up many times. The chain links TRBV10-1 to TRBJ2-1, with TRBD2 identical over 13 bases. This CDR3 has 16 residues. Germline CDR1 WNHNN, CDR2 SYGVQD (reference sequence). J gave up 8 bases and V 3 bases, and 7 bases lay outside the gene matches. For the CDR3, the DNA is TGCGCCAGCAGTGATCAGGGGACTAGCGGGAACGATGAGCAGTTCTTC. It encodes CASSDQGTSGNDEQFF.

In this sample, this clonotype turned up many times. This sequence joins TRBV7-3 and TRBJ2-3; TRBD2 agrees at 9 bases. The V segment lost 6 bases and the J segment 4 bases; nucleotides outside the gene matches: 11. Germline CDR1 SGHTA, CDR2 FQGTGA. CDR3 size: 16 residues. Written as DNA, the CDR3 is TGTGCCAGCAGTTCAAGTAGCGGGAGAGTCCCAGATACGCAGTATTTT. This sequence encodes CASSSSSGRVPDTQYF.

This chain joins TRBV7-2 and TRBJ2-3; possible D gene TRBD1, 6 bases. V was cut by 4 bases and J by 2 bases, with 13 bases left in between. Germline CDR1 and CDR2: SGHTA and FQGNSA. This CDR3 region has 15 residues. The CDR3 here is CASSSRGGITDTQYF. In DNA form, the CDR3 reads TGTGCCAGCAGCTCCAGGGGCGGAATCACAGATACGCAGTATTTT.

This clonotype was detected many times. The CDR3 region has the DNA TGTGCCAGCAAAGGGGGGGTTTCCGGGGAGCTGTTTTTT. Protein product: CASKGGVSGELFF. The chain recombines TRBV27 with TRBJ2-2, with D perhaps TRBD2 (7 bases). The CDR3 has 13 residues. The V end was cut by 7 bases, the J end by 6 bases, with 12 bases between. Germline assignment: CDR1 MNHEY and CDR2 SMNVEV (reference sequence).

Notes on this clonotype: This may come from a read error, since a much larger clone is one base off. The V and J genes are TRBV6-1 and TRBJ2-5, with a possible D match to TRBD2 (6 bases). The CDR3 runs 17 residues. Germline V lookup: CDR1 MNHNS, CDR2 SASEGT. CDR3 amino acids: CASSQERGRRQKEIQYF. The CDR3 DNA reads TGTGCCAGCAGTCAGGAACGGGGGAGGCGGCAGAAAGAGATCCAGTACTTC.

The sample holds a few counts of this clonotype. This chain links TRBV28 with TRBJ2-7, with TRBD1 as a possible D gene (6 bases). Trimming removed 8 bases at V and 7 bases at J, with 21 bases between. In germline, CDR1 is MDHEN, CDR2 SYDVKM. The CDR3 covers 14 residues. CDR3 residues: CASLQGLGGREQYF. The CDR3 nucleotides read TGTGCCAGCCTGCAGGGGCTAGGAGGTCGGGAGCAGTACTTC.

This chain links TRBV19 with TRBJ2-1; TRBD1 or TRBD2 may be the D gene (6 bases each). The CDR3 is 14 residues long. V lost 8 bases and J lost 10, with 21 bases in between. Germline CDR1 and CDR2: LNHDA and SQIVND (reference sequence). The CDR3 DNA is TGTGCCAGTGGGGGCCTGGTGGCGGGGAGAGAGCAGTTCTTC. Translated: CASGGLVAGREQFF. Drawing the rest from reference TRBV19 and TRBJ2-1, the complete variable domain is DGGITQSPKYLFRKEGQNVTLSCEQNLNHDAMYWYRQDPGQGLRLIYYSQIVNDFQKGDIAEGYSVSREKKESFPLTVTSAQKNPTAFYLCASGGLVAGREQFFGPGTRLTVL.

There are many counts of this clonotype. The CDR3 coding sequence is TGTGCCAGCAGCACACAGGGATCTCGCAATCAGCCCCAGCATTTT. It specifies CASSTQGSRNQPQHF. The V and J genes are TRBV7-2 and TRBJ1-5; weak D call: TRBD1 (6 bases). Trimming cost V 5 bases and J 2 bases, with 13 bases left between them. Looked up from germline, CDR1 is SGHTA and CDR2 is FQGNSA. The CDR3 runs 15 residues.